The 20 T cell receptor beta chains in this list originate from one sample, sequenced in a study of technical replicates of blood from a handful of donors. Measured with immunoSEQ multiplex PCR; TCRdb has only the in-frame clones, and not every one. Of about 88,000 clones listed, 85% to 95% are singletons. Specimen: T cells isolated from PBMCs. Receptors originate from a human donor in good health.

This clone was seen once. This chain links TRBV5-1 with TRBJ2-1; D may be TRBD2 (6 bases). Germline V gene sequence: CDR1 SGHRS, CDR2 YFSETQ. V was shortened by 0 bases and J by 7 bases, with 11 bases between the two germline ends. The CDR3 sequence is 14 residues long. CDR3: CASSLAGVGNEQFF. The CDR3 nucleotides read TGCGCCAGCAGCTTGGCGGGAGTGGGTAATGAGCAGTTCTTC. The full variable domain, in which reference TRBV5-1 and TRBJ2-1 provide the parts outside the CDR3, is KAGVTQTPRYLIKTRGQQVTLSCSPISGHRSVSWYQQTPGQGLQFLFEYFSETQRNKGNFPGRFSGRQFSNSRSEMNVSTLELGDSALYLCASSLAGVGNEQFFGPGTRLTVL.

The J gene is TRBJ2-6, the V gene TRBV14, with D tentatively TRBD2 (6 bases). The germline V gene has CDR1 SGHDN and CDR2 FVKESK. CDR3 length: 16 amino acids. V lost 3 bases to trimming and J lost 1 base, with 10 bases between them. The CDR3 reads CASSQGGLSGANVLTF. Written as DNA, the CDR3 is TGTGCCAGCAGCCAGGGGGGTTTGTCTGGGGCCAACGTCCTGACTTTC.

The CDR3 region has the DNA TGCGCCAGCAGGACAGCGGGGGCTATGATCTACGAGCAGTACTTC. Amino acid sequence: CASRTAGAMIYEQYF. V gene TRBV10-1 combines with J gene TRBJ2-7; 8 positions match TRBD2. Germline CDR1 WNHNN, CDR2 SYGVQD (reference sequence). V gave up 6 bases and J gave up 3 bases; unmatched junction bases: 10. The CDR3 is made up of 15 amino acids.

The chain employs TRBV18 and TRBJ1-1, with D perhaps matching TRBD1 (5 bases). V lost 3 bases to trimming and J lost 1 base, with 9 bases between them. Germline V lookup: CDR1 KGHSH, CDR2 LQKENI. The CDR3 consists of 14 residues. The CDR3 loop reads CASSPRQGNTEAFF. The DNA for the CDR3 is TGTGCCAGCTCACCGCGGCAGGGGAACACTGAAGCTTTCTTT.

The V call is TRBV6-5, the J call TRBJ2-3, with D unresolved. Trimming pared 6 bases from V and 3 bases from J, leaving 13 bases between. This CDR3 comprises 14 residues. Germline V CDR1 and CDR2: MNHEY, SVGAGI. Written as DNA, the CDR3 is TGTGCCAGCAGATCGGAACTCGGGACAGATACGCAGTATTTT. Its translation is CASRSELGTDTQYF.

V and J are TRBV7-3 and TRBJ2-1; 9 bases agree with TRBD2. The CDR3 has 18 amino acids. The junction had 10 bases not matched to a gene; V was cut back by 0 bases and J by 4 bases. The V gene's germline CDR1 is SGHTA and CDR2 FQGTGA. The CDR3 is CASSLTPVRGGLYNEQFF. In DNA form, the CDR3 reads TGTGCCAGCAGCTTAACTCCGGTGCGGGGGGGCCTGTACAATGAGCAGTTCTTC.

J is TRBJ1-5 and V is TRBV5-8; D not certain. The CDR3 is made up of 14 amino acids. Per the germline V gene, CDR1 is SGHTS and CDR2 is YDEGEE. V was pared by 2 bases and J by 3 bases, with 9 bases between. This CDR3 reads CASSFRQANQPQHF. The CDR3 nucleotides are TGTGCCAGCAGCTTTCGCCAGGCCAATCAGCCCCAGCATTTT.

This clone has only a few counts. The chain links TRBV16 to TRBJ1-1; D might be TRBD1 (6 bases). Trimming took off 4 bases at V and 6 bases at J, with 9 bases between the two ends. This CDR3 has 12 residues. Germline V gene data show CDR1 as KGHSY and CDR2 as FQNENV. The CDR3 protein is CASSLRGPEAFF. CDR3 coding DNA: TGTGCCAGCAGCCTCAGGGGACCTGAAGCTTTCTTT.

The rearrangement joins TRBV18 to TRBJ1-2, with 8 bases identical to TRBD1. This CDR3 region has 14 residues. Trimming at V came to 6 bases and at J to 6 bases, leaving 9 bases not matched to a gene. In germline, CDR1 is KGHSH, CDR2 LQKENI. The CDR3 protein is CASSPPDRVDGYTF. CDR3 nucleotide sequence: TGTGCCAGCTCCCCCCCGGACAGGGTCGATGGCTACACCTTC. The full variable domain, its missing parts supplied by reference TRBV18 and TRBJ1-2, is NAGVMQNPRHLVRRRGQEARLRCSPMKGHSHVYWYRQLPEEGLKFMVYLQKENIIDESGMPKERFSAEFPKEGPSILRIQQVVRGDSAAYFCASSPPDRVDGYTFGSGTRLTVV.

The V gene is TRBV19, the J gene TRBJ2-5, with 8 bases matching TRBD1. This CDR3 region has 15 residues. Trimming removed 8 bases from V and 4 bases from J; junction bases left unmatched: 12. CDR1 and CDR2 from the germline V gene are LNHDA and SQIVND (reference sequence). CDR3 loop: CASQELKGQGETQYF. The CDR3 nucleotides read TGTGCCAGTCAAGAGCTAAAAGGACAGGGAGAGACCCAGTACTTC.

V gene TRBV27 combines with J gene TRBJ2-3; TRBD1 matches at 12 bases. Trimming at V came to 3 bases and at J to 8 bases, leaving 3 bases not matched to a gene. This CDR3 region has 14 residues. Germline V gene lookup returns CDR1 MNHEY and CDR2 SMNVEV (reference sequence). The CDR3, as DNA: TGTGCCAGCAGTTTGGGACAGGGGGCTGGTACGCAGTATTTT. Translated: CASSLGQGAGTQYF.

The chain combines TRBV10-3 with TRBJ1-2, with D maybe TRBD1 (5 bases). The ends were cut back, 6 bases at V and 0 bases at J, with 17 bases in the middle. The CDR3 runs 16 residues. Per germline, CDR1 ENHRY and CDR2 SYGVKD. CDR3 sequence: CAIRGGAHPTNYGYTF. Written as DNA, the CDR3 is TGTGCCATCAGGGGCGGGGCCCACCCAACTAACTATGGCTACACCTTC.

The V and J genes are TRBV11-1 and TRBJ2-7; a possible D gene is TRBD1 (6 bases). This CDR3 is 13 amino acids long. The V gene's germline CDR1 is SGHAT and CDR2 FQDESV (reference sequence). V dropped 5 bases and J dropped 3 bases, with 11 bases sitting between them. The CDR3 nucleotides are TGTGCCAGCAGCCGGGACATATACTACGAGCAGTACTTC. This sequence encodes CASSRDIYYEQYF.

The CDR3 here is CASSGTGPYNQPQHF. For the CDR3, the DNA is TGTGCCAGCAGTGGGACAGGCCCCTACAATCAGCCCCAGCATTTT. This sequence joins TRBV2 and TRBJ1-5; 7 nucleotides align to TRBD1. Germline CDR1 is SNHLY and CDR2 is FYNNEI. The CDR3 spans 15 residues. V dropped 4 bases and J dropped 3; count of bases not matched to a gene: 6.

The DNA for the CDR3 is TGTGCCACCCACCGGGACAGGGCTGAAAAACTGTTTTTT. This gives the protein CATHRDRAEKLFF. The gene calls are TRBV6-1 and TRBJ1-4; 9 nucleotides match TRBD1. The junction had 7 bases not matched to a gene; V was cut back by 10 bases and J by 7 bases. The CDR3 extends over 13 amino acids. The germline gives CDR1 MNHNS, CDR2 SASEGT.

The chain combines TRBV5-4 with TRBJ2-3; TRBD2 agrees at 9 bases. Germline CDR1 reads SGHNT; CDR2 reads YYREEE (reference sequence). V was clipped by 4 bases and J by 4 bases; unmatched bases: 7. This CDR3 has 15 amino acids. For the CDR3, the DNA is TGTGCCAGCAGCCTCTCTAGCGGGACGGCAGATACGCAGTATTTT. This gives the protein CASSLSSGTADTQYF.

The genes are TRBV6-1 and TRBJ2-3; 7 positions agree with TRBD1. Per germline, CDR1 MNHNS and CDR2 SASEGT. The length of the CDR3 is 16 residues. The V segment lost 6 bases and the J segment 4 bases; nucleotides outside the gene matches: 13. The CDR3 here is CASREPGGRHPDTQYF. As DNA, the CDR3 is TGTGCCAGCAGGGAACCAGGGGGAAGGCACCCAGATACGCAGTATTTT.

The chain links TRBV11-2 to TRBJ1-2; D ambiguous. The germline V gene encodes CDR1 SGHAT and CDR2 FQNNGV. This CDR3 has 15 residues. V dropped 5 bases and J dropped 2 bases, with 15 bases sitting between them. For the CDR3, the DNA is TGTGCCAGCAGCCCGATGGGCGGCGGGAACTATGGCTACACCTTC. Its translation is CASSPMGGGNYGYTF.

This chain links TRBV19 with TRBJ1-2; 8 bases map to TRBD1. V gave up 9 bases and J gave up 4 bases; unmatched junction bases: 13. CDR1 is LNHDA and CDR2 is SQIVND in the germline V gene (reference sequence). This CDR3 has 15 amino acids. CDR3 nucleotides: TGTGCCAGCCATTTTCAGGGGGCGCAGGGCTATGGCTACACCTTC. Amino acids: CASHFQGAQGYGYTF.

This chain uses TRBV7-9 with TRBJ1-4; D remains ambiguous. Germline lookup yields CDR1 SEHNR and CDR2 FQNEAQ (reference sequence). Trimming removed 1 base from V and 1 base from J, with 7 bases in between. The CDR3 is 15 amino acids. The CDR3 DNA reads TGTGCCAGCAGCTTAGAGGGAGGAACTAATGAAAAACTGTTTTTT. It codes for CASSLEGGTNEKLFF. The whole variable domain, remainder taken from reference TRBV7-9 and TRBJ1-4, is DTGVSQNPRHKITKRGQNVTFRCDPISEHNRLYWYRQTLGQGPEFLTYFQNEAQLEKSRLLSDRFSAERPKGSFSTLEIQRTEQGDSAMYLCASSLEGGTNEKLFFGSGTQLSVL.